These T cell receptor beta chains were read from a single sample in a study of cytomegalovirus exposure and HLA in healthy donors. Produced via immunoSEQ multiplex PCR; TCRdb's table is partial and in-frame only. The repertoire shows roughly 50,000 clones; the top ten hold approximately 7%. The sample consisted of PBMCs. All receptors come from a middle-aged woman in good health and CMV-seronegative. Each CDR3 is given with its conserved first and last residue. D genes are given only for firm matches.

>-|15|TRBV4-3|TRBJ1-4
CASSPRTATNEKLFF
TGCGCCAGCAGCCCTCGGACAGCAACTAATGAAAAACTGTTTTTT
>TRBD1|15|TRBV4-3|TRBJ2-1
CASSLTGGAYNEQFF
TGCGCCAGCAGCCTCACAGGGGGCGCCTACAATGAGCAGTTCTTC
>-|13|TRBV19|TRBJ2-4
CASSAGAKNIQYF
TGTGCCAGTAGTGCGGGGGCCAAAAACATTCAGTACTTC
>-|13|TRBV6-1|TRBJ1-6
CASSARDNSPLHF
TGTGCCAGCAGTGCCAGGGACAATTCACCCCTACACTTT
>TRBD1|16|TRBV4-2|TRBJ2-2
CASSQAGTGFTGELFF
TGTGCCAGCAGCCAGGCTGGGACAGGGTTCACCGGGGAGCTGTTTTTT
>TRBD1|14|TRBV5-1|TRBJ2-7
CASSSRDRAHEQYF
TGCGCCAGCAGCTCCCGGGACAGGGCACACGAGCAGTACTTC
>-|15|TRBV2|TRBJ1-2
CASTSNRRLSRGYTF
TGTGCCAGCACCTCGAATAGGCGCCTCTCGCGGGGCTACACCTTC
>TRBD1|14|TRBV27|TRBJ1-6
CASTSQGDNSPLHF
TGTGCCAGCACTTCCCAGGGGGATAATTCACCCCTCCACTTT
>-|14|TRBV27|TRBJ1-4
CASSSGGPNEKLFF
TGTGCCAGCAGTTCTGGAGGGCCTAATGAAAAACTGTTTTTT
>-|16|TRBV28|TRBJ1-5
CASSSLGGGFNQPQHF
TGTGCCAGCAGTTCCTTAGGGGGGGGTTTCAATCAGCCCCAGCATTTT
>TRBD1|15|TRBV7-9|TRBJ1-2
CASSLQGQGDYGYTF
TGTGCCAGCAGCTTACAAGGACAGGGAGATTATGGCTACACCTTC
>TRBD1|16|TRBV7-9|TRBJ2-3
CASSSISGQGGGTQYF
TGTGCCAGCAGCTCGATTTCGGGACAGGGGGGAGGTACGCAGTATTTT
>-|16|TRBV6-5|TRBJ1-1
CASSYTALPMNTEAFF
TGTGCCAGCAGTTATACAGCCCTGCCGATGAACACTGAAGCTTTCTTT
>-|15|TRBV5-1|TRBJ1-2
CASSLVPGIRSGYTF
TGCGCCAGCAGCTTGGTGCCAGGGATAAGGTCTGGCTACACCTTC
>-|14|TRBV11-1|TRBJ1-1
CASSLQGGNTEAFF
TGTGCCAGCAGCTTGCAGGGAGGTAACACTGAAGCTTTCTTT